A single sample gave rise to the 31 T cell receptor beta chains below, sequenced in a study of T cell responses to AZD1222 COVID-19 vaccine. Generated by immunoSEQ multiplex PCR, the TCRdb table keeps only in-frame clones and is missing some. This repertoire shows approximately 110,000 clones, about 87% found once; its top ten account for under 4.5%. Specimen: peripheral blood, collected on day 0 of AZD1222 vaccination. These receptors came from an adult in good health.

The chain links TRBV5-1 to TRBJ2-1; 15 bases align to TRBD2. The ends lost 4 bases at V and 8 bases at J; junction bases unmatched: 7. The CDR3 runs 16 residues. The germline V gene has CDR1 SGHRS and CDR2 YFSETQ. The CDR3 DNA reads TGCGCCAGCAGCCGACGGACTAGCGGGGGGGCGGATGAGCAGTTCTTC. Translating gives CASSRRTSGGADEQFF.

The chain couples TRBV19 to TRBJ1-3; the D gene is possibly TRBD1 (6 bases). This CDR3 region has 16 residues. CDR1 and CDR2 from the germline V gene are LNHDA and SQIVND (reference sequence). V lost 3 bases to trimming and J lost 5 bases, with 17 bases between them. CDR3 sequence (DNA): TGTGCCAGTAGTATTACGGCAGGGGAATGGAGAAACACCATATATTTT. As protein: CASSITAGEWRNTIYF.

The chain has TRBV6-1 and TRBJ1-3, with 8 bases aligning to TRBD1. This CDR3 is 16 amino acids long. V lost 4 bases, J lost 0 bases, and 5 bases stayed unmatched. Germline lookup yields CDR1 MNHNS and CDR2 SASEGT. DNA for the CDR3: TGTGCCAGCAGTGGGACAGGGCTAAGCTCTGGAAACACCATATATTTT. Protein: CASSGTGLSSGNTIYF.

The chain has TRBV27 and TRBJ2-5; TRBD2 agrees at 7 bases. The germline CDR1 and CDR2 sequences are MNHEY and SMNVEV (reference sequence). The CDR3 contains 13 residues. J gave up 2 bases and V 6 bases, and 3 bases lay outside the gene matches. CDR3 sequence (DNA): TGTGCCAGCAGGCTGGGGGGGCAAGAGACCCAGTACTTC. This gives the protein CASRLGGQETQYF.

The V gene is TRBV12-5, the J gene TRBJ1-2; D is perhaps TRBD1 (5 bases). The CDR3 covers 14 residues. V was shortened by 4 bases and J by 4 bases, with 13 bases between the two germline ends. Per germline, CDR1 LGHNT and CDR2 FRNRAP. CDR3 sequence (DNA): TGTGCTAGTGGTTCGGTACCTGACAGCTATGGCTACACCTTC. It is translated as CASGSVPDSYGYTF.

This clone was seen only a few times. CDR3 nucleotides: TGTGCCAGCAGTTTGCCCCGGGGGCCCCAGCATTTT. Protein: CASSLPRGPQHF. This chain connects TRBV28 to TRBJ1-5; D unclear. Per germline, CDR1 MDHEN and CDR2 SYDVKM. V was shortened by 3 bases and J by 9 bases, with 9 bases between the two germline ends. The CDR3 has 12 amino acids.

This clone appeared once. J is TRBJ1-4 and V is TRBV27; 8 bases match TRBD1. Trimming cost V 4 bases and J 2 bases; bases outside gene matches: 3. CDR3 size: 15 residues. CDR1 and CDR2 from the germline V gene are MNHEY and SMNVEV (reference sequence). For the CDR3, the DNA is TGTGCCAGCAGTTCCCGACAGGGGACTAATGAAAAACTGTTTTTT. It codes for CASSSRQGTNEKLFF.

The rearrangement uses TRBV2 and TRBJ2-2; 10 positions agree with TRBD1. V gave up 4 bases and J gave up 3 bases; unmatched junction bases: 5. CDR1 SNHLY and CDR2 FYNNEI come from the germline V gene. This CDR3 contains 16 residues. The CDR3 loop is CASSAPGQGHTGELFF. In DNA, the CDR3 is TGTGCCAGCAGTGCCCCGGGACAGGGGCACACCGGGGAGCTGTTTTTT.

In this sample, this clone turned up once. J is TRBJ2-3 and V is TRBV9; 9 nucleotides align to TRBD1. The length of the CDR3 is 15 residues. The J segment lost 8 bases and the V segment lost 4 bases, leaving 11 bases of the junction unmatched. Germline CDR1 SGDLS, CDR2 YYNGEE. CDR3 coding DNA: TGTGCCAGCAGCCTCCAATCACAGGGGGCGGGTACGCAGTATTTT. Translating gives CASSLQSQGAGTQYF.

In DNA form, the CDR3 reads TGTGCCAGCAGCTCACGGGACAGAGCCCCCAATGAGCAGTTCTTC. This sequence encodes CASSSRDRAPNEQFF. The J gene is TRBJ2-1, the V gene TRBV7-2; the match to TRBD1 covers 7 bases. The CDR3 extends over 15 amino acids. Germline V gene data show CDR1 as SGHTA and CDR2 as FQGNSA. Trimming at V came to 4 bases and at J to 6 bases, leaving 9 bases not matched to a gene.

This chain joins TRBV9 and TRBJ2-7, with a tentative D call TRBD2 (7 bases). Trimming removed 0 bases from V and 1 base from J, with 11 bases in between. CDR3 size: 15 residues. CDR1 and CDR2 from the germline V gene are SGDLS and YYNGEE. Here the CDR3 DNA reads TGTGCCAGCAGCGTAGCGGGGGGCGTTTCCTACGAGCAGTACTTC. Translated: CASSVAGGVSYEQYF. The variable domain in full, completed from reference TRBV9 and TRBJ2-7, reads DSGVTQTPKHLITATGQRVTLRCSPRSGDLSVYWYQQSLDQGLQFLIQYYNGEERAKGNILERFSAQQFPDLHSELNLSSLELGDSALYFCASSVAGGVSYEQYFGPGTRLTVT.

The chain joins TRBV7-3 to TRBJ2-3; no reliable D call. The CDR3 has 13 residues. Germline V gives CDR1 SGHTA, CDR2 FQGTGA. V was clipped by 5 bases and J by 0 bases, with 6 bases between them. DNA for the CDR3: TGTGCCAGCAGCCCCCCAAGCACAGATACGCAGTATTTT. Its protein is CASSPPSTDTQYF.

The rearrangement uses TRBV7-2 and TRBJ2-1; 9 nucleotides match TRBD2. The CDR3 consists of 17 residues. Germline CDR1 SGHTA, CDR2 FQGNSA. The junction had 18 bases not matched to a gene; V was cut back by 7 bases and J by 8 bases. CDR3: CASTHVEGSGRTHEQFF. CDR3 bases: TGTGCCAGCACCCATGTAGAGGGTAGCGGGAGAACCCATGAGCAGTTCTTC.

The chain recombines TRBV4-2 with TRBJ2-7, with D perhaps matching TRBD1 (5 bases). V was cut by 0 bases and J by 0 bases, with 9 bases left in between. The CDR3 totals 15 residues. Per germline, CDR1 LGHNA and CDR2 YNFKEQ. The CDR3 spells CASSQDWGDSYEQYF. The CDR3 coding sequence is TGTGCCAGCAGCCAAGATTGGGGCGACTCCTACGAGCAGTACTTC.

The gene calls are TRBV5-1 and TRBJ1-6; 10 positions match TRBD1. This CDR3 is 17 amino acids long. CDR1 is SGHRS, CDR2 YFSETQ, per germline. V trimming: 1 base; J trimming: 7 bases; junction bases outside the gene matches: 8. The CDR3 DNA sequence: TGCGCCAGCAGCTTGAGGTGGGACAGGGGCGCAAATTCACCCCTCCACTTT. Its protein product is CASSLRWDRGANSPLHF.

The CDR3 sequence is CASSLAGVGGYNEQFF. For the CDR3, the DNA is TGTGCCAGCAGCTTAGCGGGGGTAGGCGGATACAATGAGCAGTTCTTC. This sequence joins TRBV7-6 and TRBJ2-1; TRBD1 or TRBD2 may be the D gene (5 bases each). Germline V gives CDR1 SGHVS, CDR2 FNYEAQ. CDR3 length equals 16 residues. V was cut by 0 bases and J by 4 bases, with 13 bases left in between.

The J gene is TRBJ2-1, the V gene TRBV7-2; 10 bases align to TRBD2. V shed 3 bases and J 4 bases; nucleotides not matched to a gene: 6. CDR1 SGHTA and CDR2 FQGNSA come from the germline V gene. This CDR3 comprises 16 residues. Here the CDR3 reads CASSFVAGGLYNEQFF. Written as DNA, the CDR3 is TGTGCCAGCAGCTTTGTAGCGGGGGGCCTTTACAATGAGCAGTTCTTC.

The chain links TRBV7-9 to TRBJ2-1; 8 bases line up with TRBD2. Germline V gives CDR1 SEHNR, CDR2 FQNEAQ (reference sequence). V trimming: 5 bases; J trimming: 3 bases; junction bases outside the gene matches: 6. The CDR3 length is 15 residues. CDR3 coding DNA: TGTGCCAGCAGCCCCGGGGGGGTCTTCTACAATGAGCAGTTCTTC. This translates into CASSPGGVFYNEQFF.

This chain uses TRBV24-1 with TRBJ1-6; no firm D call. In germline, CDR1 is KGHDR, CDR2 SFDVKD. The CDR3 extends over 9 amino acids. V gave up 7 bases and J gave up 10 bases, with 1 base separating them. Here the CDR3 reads CATRSPLHF. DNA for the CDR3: TGTGCCACCAGGTCACCCCTCCACTTT.

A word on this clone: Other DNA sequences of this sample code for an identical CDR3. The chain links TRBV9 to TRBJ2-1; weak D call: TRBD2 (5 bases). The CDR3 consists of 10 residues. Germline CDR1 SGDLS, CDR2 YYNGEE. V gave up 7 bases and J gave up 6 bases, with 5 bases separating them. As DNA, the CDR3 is TGTGCCAGCGGAGGCAATGAGCAGTTCTTC. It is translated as CASGGNEQFF.

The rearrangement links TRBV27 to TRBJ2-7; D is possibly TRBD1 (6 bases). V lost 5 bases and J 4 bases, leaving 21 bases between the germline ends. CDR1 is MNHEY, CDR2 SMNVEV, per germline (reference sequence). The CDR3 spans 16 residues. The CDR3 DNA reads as TGTGCCAGCAGTACCCAGGACAGTTCCGCCGGATACGAGCAGTACTTC. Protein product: CASSTQDSSAGYEQYF.

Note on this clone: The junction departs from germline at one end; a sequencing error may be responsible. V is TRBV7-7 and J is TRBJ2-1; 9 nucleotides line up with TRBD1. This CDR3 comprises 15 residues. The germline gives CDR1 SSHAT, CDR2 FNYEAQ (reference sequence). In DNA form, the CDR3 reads TGTGCTAGCAGCCCGACAGGGGGTCACCCCAATGAGCAGTTCTTC. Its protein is CASSPTGGHPNEQFF.

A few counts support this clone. CDR3 DNA sequence: TGTGCCGCAGGGACAGGGCGGCCAGGAGAGACCCAGTACTTC. It translates to CAAGTGRPGETQYF. The genes are TRBV19 and TRBJ2-5; 9 bases are shared with TRBD1. With V trimmed by 11 bases and J by 4 bases, 11 bases remained unmatched. Germline values: CDR1 LNHDA, CDR2 SQIVND (reference sequence). CDR3 length: 14 residues. Looking up the rest from reference TRBV19 and TRBJ2-5 gives the full variable domain: DGGITQSPKYLFRKEGQNVTLSCEQNLNHDAMYWYRQDPGQGLRLIYYSQIVNDFQKGDIAEGYSVSREKKESFPLTVTSAQKNPTAFYLCAAGTGRPGETQYFGPGTRLLVL.

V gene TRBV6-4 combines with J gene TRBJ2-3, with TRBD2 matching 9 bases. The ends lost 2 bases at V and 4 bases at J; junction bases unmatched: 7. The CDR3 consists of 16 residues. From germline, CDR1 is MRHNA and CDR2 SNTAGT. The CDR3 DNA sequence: TGTGCCAGCAGTGACCATCCTAGCGGGAAGCCAGATACGCAGTATTTT. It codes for CASSDHPSGKPDTQYF.

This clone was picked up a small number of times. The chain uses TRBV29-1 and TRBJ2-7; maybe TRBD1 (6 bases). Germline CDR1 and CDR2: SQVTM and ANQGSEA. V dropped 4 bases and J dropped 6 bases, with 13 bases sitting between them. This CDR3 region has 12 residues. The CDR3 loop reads CSVVGGEGEQYF. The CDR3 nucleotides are TGCAGCGTTGTAGGGGGAGAGGGCGAGCAGTACTTC.

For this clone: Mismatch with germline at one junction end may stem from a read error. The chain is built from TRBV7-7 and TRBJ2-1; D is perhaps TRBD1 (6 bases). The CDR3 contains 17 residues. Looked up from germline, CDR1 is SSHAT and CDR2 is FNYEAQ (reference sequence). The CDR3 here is CASSLNLGSADSNEQFF. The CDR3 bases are TGTGCTAGCAGCTTGAACCTGGGTAGCGCGGACAGCAATGAGCAGTTCTTC.

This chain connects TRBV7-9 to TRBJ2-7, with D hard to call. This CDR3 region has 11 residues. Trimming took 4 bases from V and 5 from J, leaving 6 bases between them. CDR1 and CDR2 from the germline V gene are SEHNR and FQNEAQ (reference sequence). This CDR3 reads CASSSSNEQYF. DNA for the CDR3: TGTGCCAGCAGCTCCTCTAACGAGCAGTACTTC.

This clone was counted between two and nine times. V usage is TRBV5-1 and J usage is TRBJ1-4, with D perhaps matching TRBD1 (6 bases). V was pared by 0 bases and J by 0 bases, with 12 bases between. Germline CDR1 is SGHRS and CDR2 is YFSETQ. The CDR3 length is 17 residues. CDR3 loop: CASSLAWGPATNEKLFF. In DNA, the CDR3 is TGCGCCAGCAGCTTGGCGTGGGGGCCCGCAACTAATGAAAAACTGTTTTTT.

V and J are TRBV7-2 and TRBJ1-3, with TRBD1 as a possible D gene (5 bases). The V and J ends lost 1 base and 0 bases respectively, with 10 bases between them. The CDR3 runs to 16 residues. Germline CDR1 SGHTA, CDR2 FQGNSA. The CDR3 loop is CASSLEEGSSGNTIYF. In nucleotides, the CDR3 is TGTGCCAGCAGCTTAGAGGAGGGGAGCTCTGGAAACACCATATATTTT.

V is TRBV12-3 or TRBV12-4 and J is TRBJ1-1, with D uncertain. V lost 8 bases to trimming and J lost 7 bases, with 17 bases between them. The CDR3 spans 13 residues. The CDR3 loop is CASGSFDTLEAFF. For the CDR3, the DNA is TGTGCCAGCGGATCCTTTGACACGCTTGAAGCTTTCTTT.

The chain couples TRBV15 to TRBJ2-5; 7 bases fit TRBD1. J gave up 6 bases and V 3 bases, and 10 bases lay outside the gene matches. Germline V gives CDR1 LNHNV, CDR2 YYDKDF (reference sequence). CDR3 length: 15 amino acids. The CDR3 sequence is CATSSRTGPPKTQYF. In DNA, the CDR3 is TGTGCCACCAGCAGCCGGACAGGCCCCCCCAAGACCCAGTACTTC.